One sample yielded the 9 T cell receptor beta chains listed below, sequenced in a study of CD8 T cells in Susac syndrome. Reverse transcription of roughly 0.45 to 1 ug RNA used random hexamers. TCRdb analysed the immunoSEQ multiplex PCR reads with MiXCR anew, one entry per CDR3 protein. The sample has some 170,000 distinct CDR3 sequences, 94% seen once. Sequenced material: CD4+ T cells from PBMCs. Every receptor here comes from a human donor with multiple sclerosis.

The chain has TRBV11-3 and TRBJ2-5; a possible D gene is TRBD2 (5 bases). Germline V gene sequence: CDR1 SGHNT, CDR2 YENEEA. The CDR3 consists of 13 residues. V gave up 0 bases and J gave up 7 bases, with 9 bases separating them. CDR3 in amino acids: CASSLDRAGTQYF. CDR3 nucleotide sequence: TGTGCCAGCAGCTTAGATCGGGCGGGGACCCAGTACTTC.

This chain links TRBV4-1 with TRBJ2-5; maybe TRBD1 (5 bases). The germline V gene has CDR1 MGHRA and CDR2 YSYEKL. This CDR3 has 14 amino acids. Trimming left V 6 bases short and J 2 bases short, with 13 bases between. The CDR3 reads CASSYGRTQETQYF. The CDR3 bases are TGCGCCAGCAGTTATGGACGGACACAAGAGACCCAGTACTTC.

For the CDR3, the DNA is TGTGCCAGCAGTTTAGAAGGGGGTAGTGAAGCTTTCTTT. This sequence encodes CASSLEGGSEAFF. The V call is TRBV27, the J call TRBJ1-1; D may be TRBD1 (6 bases). Germline CDR1 and CDR2: MNHEY and SMNVEV (reference sequence). The V and J ends lost 2 bases and 7 bases respectively, with 11 bases between them. This CDR3 is built from 13 residues.

The gene calls are TRBV6-5 and TRBJ1-2; TRBD1 might be the D (5 bases). Trimming removed 6 bases from V and 3 bases from J, with 14 bases in between. The CDR3 loop spans 14 amino acids. Germline lookup yields CDR1 MNHEY and CDR2 SVGAGI. The CDR3 loop reads CASSRKGLHYGYTF. Here the CDR3 DNA reads TGTGCCAGCAGCCGTAAGGGGCTCCACTATGGCTACACCTTC.

The chain has TRBV5-1 and TRBJ1-1; D might be TRBD1 (6 bases). Trimming shortened V by 4 bases and J by 0 bases, and 13 bases separated the two germline ends. CDR1 SGHRS and CDR2 YFSETQ come from the germline V gene. The CDR3 runs to 15 residues. The CDR3 here is CASSPRTAVNTEAFF. CDR3 sequence (DNA): TGCGCCAGCAGCCCCCGGACAGCAGTGAACACTGAAGCTTTCTTT. Full variable domain (outside the CDR3, taken from reference TRBV5-1 and TRBJ1-1): KAGVTQTPRYLIKTRGQQVTLSCSPISGHRSVSWYQQTPGQGLQFLFEYFSETQRNKGNFPGRFSGRQFSNSRSEMNVSTLELGDSALYLCASSPRTAVNTEAFFGQGTRLTVV.

The chain carries TRBV9 and TRBJ2-1; 7 bases align to TRBD2. The CDR3 is 15 amino acids. Trimming at V came to 2 bases and at J to 6 bases, leaving 8 bases not matched to a gene. Per the germline V gene, CDR1 is SGDLS and CDR2 is YYNGEE. CDR3 protein: CASSVGSGGTNEQFF. The CDR3, as DNA: TGTGCCAGCAGCGTGGGATCGGGAGGTACCAATGAGCAGTTCTTC.

CDR3 in DNA: TGTGCTAGTGGCCGAGGGTCAAACGGCCGAGACACCATATATTTT. It specifies CASGRGSNGRDTIYF. The V call is TRBV12-5, the J call TRBJ1-3; no clear D. Trimming took 6 bases from V and 8 from J, leaving 20 bases between them. CDR1 and CDR2 (germline): LGHNT, FRNRAP. This CDR3 region has 15 residues.

The chain combines TRBV28 with TRBJ2-3, with D tentatively TRBD1 (5 bases). The CDR3 sequence is 15 residues long. V was shortened by 4 bases and J by 2 bases, with 13 bases between the two germline ends. The germline V gene encodes CDR1 MDHEN and CDR2 SYDVKM. The CDR3 DNA is TGTGCCAGCAGTTCAGGGTGGAAACTCACAGATACGCAGTATTTT. Protein product: CASSSGWKLTDTQYF. The variable domain in full, with the rest retrieved from reference TRBV28 and TRBJ2-3, is DVKVTQSSRYLVKRTGEKVFLECVQDMDHENMFWYRQDPGLGLRLIYFSYDVKMKEKGDIPEGYSVSREKKERFSLILESASTNQTSMYLCASSSGWKLTDTQYFGPGTRLTVL.

The chain is built from TRBV5-1 and TRBJ1-1; no reliable D call. The CDR3 covers 16 residues. CDR1 is SGHRS, CDR2 YFSETQ, per germline. Trimming took 0 bases from V and 1 from J, leaving 13 bases between them. CDR3 nucleotides: TGCGCCAGCAGCTTGGATCGGTCTTTGGCGAACACTGAAGCTTTCTTT. Protein sequence: CASSLDRSLANTEAFF.